Sequencing of this TCR beta chain was carried out in a study of cytomegalovirus exposure and HLA in healthy donors. CDR3 length equals 15 residues. Germline V gene sequence: CDR1 MGHDK, CDR2 SYGVNS. V lost 2 bases and J 3 bases, leaving 12 bases between the germline ends. Overall study results and limits: Indistinguishability led to the exclusion of some V segments, TRBV6-2 and TRBV6-3 included. Within an earlier analysis, most TCR beta V segments proved productive either about 90% or about 30% of the time.

This clone was detected once. The antigen is not known. Primers included in the PCR were 60 Vbeta and 13 Jbeta primers. The protocol was immunoSEQ multiplex PCR, while the TCRdb copy is restricted to in-frame clones and leaves out a portion. The sample consists of about 190,000 clones, almost 80% of them appearing once. Despite likely unrecorded immune exposures, the donors were nominally healthy at the time of sampling. The clonotype originates from a woman in her late teens or twenties in good health and CMV-seronegative. Sequencing was carried out using PBMCs. The genes are TRBV25-1 and TRBJ2-3, with D possibly being TRBD1 (7 bases). CDR3 region: CASSEQGGGTDTQYF. CDR3 coding DNA: TGTGCCAGCAGTGAACAGGGGGGCGGTACAGATACGCAGTATTTT.